The sequence of this T cell receptor (beta chain) was determined in a study of tumor and adjacent non-tumor tissue in lung cancer. As regards this clonotype: Its antigen is unidentified. With a much larger clone just one base away, this may be a read error.

Germline loops: CDR1 DFQATT, CDR2 SNEGSKA (reference sequence). There are 15 residues in the CDR3. The study's findings and limits: Compared with tumor, normal lung showed significantly lower TCR diversity. Top 100 clones took a larger repertoire share in normal lung.

The library came from three nested PCR rounds adapted from ARM-PCR protocols. MiXCR was run by TCRdb on the multiplex PCR reads, yielding one entry per CDR3 protein. The repertoire holds 130,000 or so distinct CDR3 sequences, with over 65% as singletons. RNA was extracted from bulk tissue without any cell sorting. Donors were chemotherapy-naive, newly diagnosed lung cancer surgical patients in China, August–late 2014. The sequenced sample was lung tumor tissue. The origin of this receptor is a man in his thirties or forties with non-small cell lung cancer. The V call is TRBV20-1, the J call TRBJ1-1; 9 positions match TRBD1. This CDR3 reads CSARDYGTGLSEAYF. The DNA for the CDR3 is TGCAGTGCTAGAGATTACGGGACAGGGCTTTCTGAAGCTTACTTT.